This T cell receptor beta chain derives from a study of blood T cell repertoires in COVID-19. Assay: immunoSEQ multiplex PCR; the TCRdb copy retains only in-frame clones and omits some. Of 100,000 to 150,000 clones listed, 90% are singletons. J gave up 2 bases and V 6 bases, and 2 bases lay outside the gene matches. From germline, CDR1 is MNHEY and CDR2 SMNVEV (reference sequence). The CDR3 consists of 13 residues. Input material: peripheral blood. The TCR originated in a man aged 45-65 years with active COVID-19. The V and J genes are TRBV27 and TRBJ1-2; the match to TRBD1 covers 8 bases. DNA for the CDR3: TGTGCCAGCAGCGGGACAGGCAACTATGGCTACACCTTC. This gives the protein CASSGTGNYGYTF.